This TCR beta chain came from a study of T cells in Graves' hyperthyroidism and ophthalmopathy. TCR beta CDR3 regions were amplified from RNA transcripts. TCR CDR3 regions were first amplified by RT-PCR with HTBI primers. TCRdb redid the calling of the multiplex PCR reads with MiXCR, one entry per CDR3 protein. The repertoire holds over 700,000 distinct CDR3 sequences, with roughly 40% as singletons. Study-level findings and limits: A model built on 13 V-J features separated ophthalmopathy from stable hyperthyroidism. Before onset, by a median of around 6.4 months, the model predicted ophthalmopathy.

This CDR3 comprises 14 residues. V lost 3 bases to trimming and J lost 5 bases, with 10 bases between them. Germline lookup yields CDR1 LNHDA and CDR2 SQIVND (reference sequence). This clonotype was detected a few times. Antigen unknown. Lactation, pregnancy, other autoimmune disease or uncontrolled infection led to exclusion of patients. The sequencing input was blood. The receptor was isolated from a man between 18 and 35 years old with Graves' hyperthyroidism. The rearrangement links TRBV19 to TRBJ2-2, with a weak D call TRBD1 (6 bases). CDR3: CASSMGAATGELFF. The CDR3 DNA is TGTGCCAGTAGTATGGGGGCGGCAACCGGGGAGCTGTTTTTT. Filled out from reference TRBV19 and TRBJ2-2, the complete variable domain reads DGGITQSPKYLFRKEGQNVTLSCEQNLNHDAMYWYRQDPGQGLRLIYYSQIVNDFQKGDIAEGYSVSREKKESFPLTVTSAQKNPTAFYLCASSMGAATGELFFGEGSRLTVL.